Included here is one T cell receptor (beta chain) sequence, with context. Its target is not known. The data are from a study of cytomegalovirus exposure and HLA in healthy donors. The study's findings and limits: Common viral pathogens were later found to be apparently linked to several of the most significant clusters. Reports state that TCR beta sequences accurately predicted most subjects' HLA-A and HLA-B alleles.

The CDR3 is made up of 18 amino acids. The V end was cut by 5 bases, the J end by 0 bases, with 21 bases between. Germline V gene data show CDR1 as SGHRS and CDR2 as YFSETQ. PCR involved 60 Vbeta and 13 Jbeta primers. TCRdb keeps only in-frame clones here, not all; method: immunoSEQ multiplex PCR. The sample lists over 200,000 clones; 82% were seen once. The gene calls are TRBV5-1 and TRBJ1-3; TRBD1 is a possible D gene (5 bases). The TCR originated in a middle-aged woman in good health and CMV-seropositive. Sequencing was performed on PBMCs. CDR3 in DNA: TGCGCCAGCAGAAGGGTCGACAGCTTCCACTTCTCTGGAAACACCATATATTTT. This translates into CASRRVDSFHFSGNTIYF.